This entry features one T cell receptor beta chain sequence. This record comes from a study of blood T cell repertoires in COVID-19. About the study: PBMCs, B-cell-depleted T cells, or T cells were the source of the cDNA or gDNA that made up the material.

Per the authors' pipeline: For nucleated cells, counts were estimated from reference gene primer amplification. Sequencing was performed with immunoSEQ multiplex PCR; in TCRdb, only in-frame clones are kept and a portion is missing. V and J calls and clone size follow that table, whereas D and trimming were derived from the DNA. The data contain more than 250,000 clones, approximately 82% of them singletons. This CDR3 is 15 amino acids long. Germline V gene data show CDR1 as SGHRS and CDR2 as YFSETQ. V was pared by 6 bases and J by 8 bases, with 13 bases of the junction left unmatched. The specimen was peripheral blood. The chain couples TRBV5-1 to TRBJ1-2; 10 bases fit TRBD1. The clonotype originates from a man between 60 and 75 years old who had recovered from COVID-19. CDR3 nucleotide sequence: TGCGCCAGCAACATGGGGGACAGGGGTGCGGAAGGCTACACCTTC. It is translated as CASNMGDRGAEGYTF.